Sequencing of this T cell receptor (beta chain) was carried out in a study of blood T cell repertoires in COVID-19. The overall study: Acute and convalescent COVID-19 specimens originated in the United States, Italy and Spain.

Data came from immunoSEQ multiplex PCR; TCRdb stores just in-frame clones and leaves some out. The sample contains about 350,000 clones, more than 85% of which appear only once. The CDR3 loop spans 16 amino acids. V lost 6 bases and J lost 7; bases outside the gene matches: 11. The germline CDR1 and CDR2 sequences are MDHEN and SYDVKM. This clonotype was sampled from a woman under 40 who had recovered from COVID-19. The chain uses TRBV28 and TRBJ1-6; 8 positions match TRBD1. The sample consisted of PBMCs or T cells enriched from blood (not recorded which). CDR3: CASSLDRGVRNSPLHF. The CDR3 DNA follows: TGTGCCAGCAGCCTCGACAGGGGAGTGAGGAATTCACCCCTCCACTTT.